This TCR beta chain was observed in a study of blood T cell repertoires in COVID-19. About the study: The study drew acute and convalescent COVID-19 samples from the United States, Italy and Spain.

Germline CDR1 LNHDA, CDR2 SQIVND (reference sequence). The CDR3 runs to 12 residues. Trimming removed 7 bases at V and 1 base at J, with 7 bases between. How the authors handled the data: Estimates of nucleated cell counts were drawn from the amplification of reference gene primers. This table comes from immunoSEQ multiplex PCR, and its TCRdb copy is limited to in-frame clones, with some not included. V, J and clone size are those of that table, while D and trimming were read from the DNA. The data hold some 140,000 clones, with 75% to 80% observed a single time. This clone was observed a single time.

The chain has TRBV19 and TRBJ1-1; D gene uncertain. The clonotype was recovered from a man aged 80 or over with acute or convalescent COVID-19. The sequencing sample was made of peripheral blood. Here the CDR3 reads CASIRSNTEAFF. The CDR3, as DNA: TGTGCCAGTATCAGGTCGAACACTGAAGCTTTCTTT.